Sequencing of this T cell receptor beta chain was carried out in a study of T cells in localized non-small cell lung cancer. General study results and limits: In uninvolved adjacent lung, T cell clonality reached its highest value, exceeding tumor. There was an association of higher blood T cell density with longer overall survival. Investigators sequenced only a single tumor region, leaving heterogeneity possible.

Using immunoSEQ multiplex PCR, the repertoire was profiled, and TCRdb retains in-frame clones only, with some absent. The top ten clones hold about 5.4% of a sample with 38,000 or so clones, approximately 90% of them seen once. This clone was seen only a few times. What it binds is not known. With V trimmed by 4 bases and J by 0 bases, 9 bases remained unmatched. The CDR3 runs to 18 residues. Germline lookup yields CDR1 MNHNS and CDR2 SASEGT. The chain couples TRBV6-1 to TRBJ2-1, with 10 bases fitting TRBD2. The material was peripheral blood mononuclear cells, obtained before any cancer treatment. The receptor was isolated from a male donor aged 60 or over with stage II lung adenocarcinoma. The CDR3 loop reads CASSAPSGSISSYNEQFF. The CDR3, as DNA: TGTGCCAGCAGTGCGCCTAGCGGGAGTATCAGCTCCTACAATGAGCAGTTCTTC.